Listed below are T cell receptor beta chains from one sample, sequenced in a study of molecular identifiers for immune sequencing clone quantification. TCRdb recomputed calls from the PCR reads with MiXCR, one row per CDR3 protein. The sample lists hundreds of thousands of distinct CDR3 sequences, about 25% occurring once. Sample: naive CD8+ T cells from blood, with Jurkat cell RNA spiked in. The source is a human donor in good health. Some libraries in this study had Jurkat cell RNA spiked in. CDR3s include the opening cysteine and the closing phenylalanine or tryptophan. Fields, in order: clone size, V gene, D gene, J gene, CDR3 protein, CDR3 DNA. The D gene is left open where the match is weak. The listing skips clone size in some rows; elsewhere it reads once, few, many or a size class.

clone_size: -
v_call: TRBV7-9
d_call: TRBD2
j_call: TRBJ2-3
cdr3_aa: CASSLEYPSGGPNTDTQYF
cdr3_nt: TGTGCCAGCAGCTTAGAATATCCTAGCGGGGGGCCCAACACAGATACGCAGTATTTT

clone_size: -
v_call: TRBV11-2
d_call: -
j_call: TRBJ2-1
cdr3_aa: CASSLVQGGDEQSF
cdr3_nt: TGTGCCAGCAGCTTAGTGCAGGGGGGAGATGAGCAGTCCTTC

clone_size: many
v_call: TRBV4-2
d_call: TRBD1
j_call: TRBJ1-5
cdr3_aa: CASSPSPGTGVGSNQPQHF
cdr3_nt: TGTGCCAGCAGCCCAAGCCCCGGGACAGGGGTAGGAAGCAATCAGCCCCAGCATTTT

clone_size: -
v_call: TRBV2
d_call: -
j_call: TRBJ2-5
cdr3_aa: CTLRDQETQYF
cdr3_nt: TGTACCCTCCGGGACCAAGAGACCCAGTACTTC

clone_size: many
v_call: TRBV7-2
d_call: -
j_call: TRBJ1-1
cdr3_aa: CASSPRWGIREAFF
cdr3_nt: TGTGCCAGCAGCCCACGTTGGGGTATCCGTGAAGCTTTCTTT

clone_size: -
v_call: TRBV12-3/TRBV12-4
d_call: TRBD2
j_call: TRBJ2-7
cdr3_aa: CASSFSGREGRSEQYF
cdr3_nt: TGTGCCAGCAGTTTCTCCGGGCGGGAGGGCCGCTCCGAGCAGTACTTC

clone_size: few
v_call: TRBV24-1
d_call: -
j_call: TRBJ2-7
cdr3_aa: CALPRRLPYEQYF
cdr3_nt: TGTGCCCTACCCCGGAGGTTGCCCTACGAGCAGTACTTC

clone_size: -
v_call: TRBV19
d_call: TRBD2
j_call: TRBJ2-2
cdr3_aa: CASSIVTSGNTGEPFF
cdr3_nt: TGTGCCAGTAGTATAGTAACTAGCGGGAACACCGGGGAGCCGTTTTTT

clone_size: few
v_call: TRBV11-1
d_call: -
j_call: TRBJ2-7
cdr3_aa: CASSLVGETYEQYF
cdr3_nt: TGTGCCAGCAGCTTAGTCGGCGAGACCTACGAGCAGTACTTC

clone_size: -
v_call: TRBV4-3
d_call: TRBD2
j_call: TRBJ2-1
cdr3_aa: CASNQDPGLGTDNEQFF
cdr3_nt: TGCGCCAGCAACCAGGATCCGGGACTAGGAACTGACAATGAGCAGTTCTTC